Listed below are T cell receptor beta chains from one sample, sequenced in a study of blood T cell repertoires in COVID-19. Assay: immunoSEQ multiplex PCR; the TCRdb copy retains only in-frame clones and omits some. This sample yields 170,000 or so clones, of which 85% to 90% are seen a single time; 0.85% to 0.95% belongs to the top ten. Sequencing input: peripheral blood. Receptor source: a woman aged 18-29 years who had recovered from COVID-19. CDR3s include the opening cysteine and the closing phenylalanine or tryptophan. A D gene is named only where the DNA matches it firmly. The size field is filled for only some rows; it gives once, few, many or a size class.

TGTGCCAGCAACCACGGGGGGGTTAACACCGGGGAGCTGTTTTTT CASNHGGVNTGELFF TRBD2 NA TRBJ2-2 TRBV5-4
TGTGCCACCTCGCCAGGGGGCGCGTATCAGCCCCAGCATTTT CATSPGGAYQPQHF TRBD1 NA TRBJ1-5 TRBV19
TGTGCCAGCAGTGCAGGGATTGAGCCCCAGCATTTT CASSAGIEPQHF NA NA TRBJ1-5 TRBV12-3/TRBV12-4
TGCGCCAGCAGAGAGCGGGGAACGTCCTACGAGCAGTACTTC CASRERGTSYEQYF TRBD2 NA TRBJ2-7 TRBV10-1
TGTGCCAGCTCACCCCTCGGGAAAGACTACTATGGCTACACCTTC CASSPLGKDYYGYTF NA NA TRBJ1-2 TRBV18
TGCGCCAGCAGCCCGGCCGGGACAGGTACTAACTATGGCTACACCTTC CASSPAGTGTNYGYTF TRBD1 NA TRBJ1-2 TRBV5-1
TGCGCCAGCAGCTTGATGGGGGGTGCCAGAGACAATGAGCAGTTCTTC CASSLMGGARDNEQFF NA NA TRBJ2-1 TRBV5-1
TGTGCCAGTAGTACAATTCTAGCGGGGAGCACAGATACGCAGTATTTT CASSTILAGSTDTQYF TRBD2 NA TRBJ2-3 TRBV19
TGTGCCACCAGCAGAGAAGGTCGACAGGATGGTGAAAAACTGTTTTTT CATSREGRQDGEKLFF NA NA TRBJ1-4 TRBV15
TGTGCCAGCAGCCGCCAACGCACCGGGACTAGCGGGGCGTCCTACGAGCAGTACTTC CASSRQRTGTSGASYEQYF TRBD2 medium-sized TRBJ2-7 TRBV27
TGTGCCAGCAGTGAAATAAAGAAGGGGGCAACAGATACGCAGTATTTT CASSEIKKGATDTQYF TRBD1 NA TRBJ2-3 TRBV2
TGTGCCAGCAGCGTAGGGGCGATTTGGCAGGATAGAAATGAAAAACTGTTTTTT CASSVGAIWQDRNEKLFF NA NA TRBJ1-4 TRBV9
TGTGCCAGCAGCATGAATCCGGGACACCCTAACAATGAGCAGTTCTTC CASSMNPGHPNNEQFF NA NA TRBJ2-1 TRBV7-2
TGTGCCAGCAACACCCCCATCAATGGTGAAAAACTGTTTTTT CASNTPINGEKLFF NA NA TRBJ1-4 TRBV28
TGTGCCAGCAGTTCAGGGGAAAGGTGGAATTCACCCCTCCACTTT CASSSGERWNSPLHF NA NA TRBJ1-6 TRBV6-2/TRBV6-3
TGTGCCAGCAGCCCTGGACAGGAAAATTCACCCCTCCACTTT CASSPGQENSPLHF TRBD1 NA TRBJ1-6 TRBV4-2
TGTGCCAGCAGCGAGGGCAGCCTTAATGAAAAACTGTTTTTT CASSEGSLNEKLFF NA NA TRBJ1-4 TRBV28
TGTGCCAGCAGTGACCTAGCGGGTAGCACAGATACGCAGTATTTT CASSDLAGSTDTQYF TRBD2 once TRBJ2-3 TRBV2
TGTGCCAGCAGTGAACTCGGGACAGTAATTCGAGAGACCCAGTACTTC CASSELGTVIRETQYF TRBD1 NA TRBJ2-5 TRBV2
TGTGCCAGCAGCTTAAGCAGGGGATGGAATTCACCCCTCCACTTT CASSLSRGWNSPLHF NA NA TRBJ1-6 TRBV7-3
TGCGCCAGCAGCCAAGAACGGTCTAGCGGGAGTGAACCTAGCACAGATACGCAGTATTTT CASSQERSSGSEPSTDTQYF TRBD2 NA TRBJ2-3 TRBV4-1
TGTGCCACCAGTGATTTCTCGACAGGCACAGATACGCAGTATTTT CATSDFSTGTDTQYF NA NA TRBJ2-3 TRBV24-1
TGTGCCAGCAGTTACCTGGATAGCGGGCGGAACATTCAGTACTTC CASSYLDSGRNIQYF TRBD2 NA TRBJ2-4 TRBV6-5
TGCAGTGCTAGTAAAACAGGGTTTAGGGGCAATCAGCCCCAGCATTTT CSASKTGFRGNQPQHF NA NA TRBJ1-5 TRBV20-1
TGTGCCAGCAGCGGAAGCTATGACTACGAGCAGTACTTC CASSGSYDYEQYF NA NA TRBJ2-7 TRBV9
TGTGCCAGCAGACTAGCGGGGAGCTCCTACGAGCAGTACTTC CASRLAGSSYEQYF TRBD2 NA TRBJ2-7 TRBV11-2
TGCGCCAGCAGCCAAGTTGTAGCGGGGGGGGCAGATACGCAGTATTTT CASSQVVAGGADTQYF TRBD2 NA TRBJ2-3 TRBV4-1
TGTGCCACCAGTGCGGGTGGAAACACCATATATTTT CATSAGGNTIYF NA NA TRBJ1-3 TRBV24-1
TGTGCCAGTAGGACAGGGGGGACCAATCAGCCCCAGCATTTT CASRTGGTNQPQHF TRBD1 NA TRBJ1-5 TRBV19
TGTGCCAGCAGCGTAGGCTGGGCCTACACTGAAGCTTTCTTT CASSVGWAYTEAFF NA NA TRBJ1-1 TRBV9
TGTGCCAGCAGCCGAGGACTAGAAATAAACACCGGGGAGCTGTTTTTT CASSRGLEINTGELFF TRBD2 NA TRBJ2-2 TRBV3-1/TRBV3-2
TGCAGTGCTAGTGGGTTCGCGGGACCCAACTCCTACGAGCAGTACTTC CSASGFAGPNSYEQYF NA NA TRBJ2-7 TRBV20-1
TGTGCCAGCAGCCAGGGGACTGTTACCGGGGGGGATACGCAGTATTTT CASSQGTVTGGDTQYF TRBD2 once TRBJ2-3 TRBV4-2
TGTGCCAGCAGCTTAGACGGACTAGCGGGGGATCTAGCCAAAAACATTCAGTACTTC CASSLDGLAGDLAKNIQYF TRBD2 NA TRBJ2-4 TRBV11-2
TGTGCCAGCAGCTTAGAGCTGAGTCTTTATCAGCCCCAGCATTTT CASSLELSLYQPQHF NA NA TRBJ1-5 TRBV7-2
TGTGCCAGCAGTTTGCAGTTTAGCACAGATACGCAGTATTTT CASSLQFSTDTQYF NA NA TRBJ2-3 TRBV27
TGTGCCAGCAGCCAGGGGGGGACAGGGGAAGAGACCCAGTACTTC CASSQGGTGEETQYF TRBD1 NA TRBJ2-5 TRBV3-1/TRBV3-2
TGTGCCACCAGTGATTTATATGGTCAGACCGGGACTAATCTCGGGGAGCTGTTTTTT CATSDLYGQTGTNLGELFF TRBD2 NA TRBJ2-2 TRBV24-1
TGTGCCAGCAGTGAGGGGACAGGGCTTTACACCGGGGAGCTGTTTTTT CASSEGTGLYTGELFF TRBD1 NA TRBJ2-2 TRBV2
TGTGCCAGCAGTATAACTCTCACCGGGGAGCTGTTTTTT CASSITLTGELFF NA NA TRBJ2-2 TRBV25-1
TGTGCCAGCAGTGAATCCAGGTCACCTAATTCACCCCTCCACTTT CASSESRSPNSPLHF NA NA TRBJ1-6 TRBV6-4
TGTGCCAGCAGCTTAGATGGGACTAGTCACGATGAGCAGTTCTTC CASSLDGTSHDEQFF TRBD2 few TRBJ2-1 TRBV11-3
TGTGCCAGCGCGGGGGCAGGAGGAAACACCATATATTTT CASAGAGGNTIYF NA NA TRBJ1-3 TRBV12-3/TRBV12-4
TGCGCCAGCAGCCCTGGACTTTACTCTGGAAACACCATATATTTT CASSPGLYSGNTIYF NA NA TRBJ1-3 TRBV5-1
TGTGCCAGCAGCCAAGATCTTGCCAGGGCATCCTACGAGCAGTACTTC CASSQDLARASYEQYF NA NA TRBJ2-7 TRBV3-1/TRBV3-2
TGTGCCAGCAGCTTAGGAGGGGGTAGTGCCAGGGTCCTGACTTTC CASSLGGGSARVLTF NA NA TRBJ2-6 TRBV7-8
TGTGCCAGCAGCTCAGGACTAGCGGGGGGTTTCGGGGAGCTGTTTTTT CASSSGLAGGFGELFF TRBD2 NA TRBJ2-2 TRBV5-5
TGTGCCAGCAGGGGAGGGAGGGACACAGATACGCAGTATTTT CASRGGRDTDTQYF TRBD2 NA TRBJ2-3 TRBV6-1
TGTGCCAGCAGCGATAGCGGGAGTCCAGATACGCAGTATTTT CASSDSGSPDTQYF TRBD2 NA TRBJ2-3 TRBV7-2
TGTGCCAGCTCACCACCGTGGCAGCGGGATACGCAGTATTTT CASSPPWQRDTQYF NA NA TRBJ2-3 TRBV18
TGTGCCAGCAGGGACCGGACAGATTACGAGCAGTACTTC CASRDRTDYEQYF NA NA TRBJ2-7 TRBV6-5
TGTGCCAGCAGCTTAGTCCGGGGGGGCACAGATACGCAGTATTTT CASSLVRGGTDTQYF TRBD2 NA TRBJ2-3 TRBV7-9
TGCAGCCTTATTCCGAGCTCCTACAATGAGCAGTTCTTC CSLIPSSYNEQFF NA NA TRBJ2-1 TRBV29-1
TGCGCCAGCAGCCAGCGCGGGAGACCGACAGATACGCAGTATTTT CASSQRGRPTDTQYF TRBD2 once TRBJ2-3 TRBV4-3
TGTGCCAGTGTTGAGGGCACTGAAGCTTTCTTT CASVEGTEAFF NA few TRBJ1-1 TRBV19
TGTGCCATCAGTGGATTTGGCGGGAGTATCTACAATGAGCAGTTCTTC CAISGFGGSIYNEQFF TRBD2 NA TRBJ2-1 TRBV10-3
TGTGCCAGCAGCAAAGAGGACAGGTACCCACCCCTCCACTTT CASSKEDRYPPLHF NA few TRBJ1-6 TRBV21-1
TGCGCCAGCAGGTTAGGTGGACAGGGGGCTAGTAACAATGAGCAGTTCTTC CASRLGGQGASNNEQFF TRBD1 few TRBJ2-1 TRBV5-1
TGCGCCAGCAGCCAAGATCCATACAGGACTGAAGCTTTCTTT CASSQDPYRTEAFF NA NA TRBJ1-1 TRBV4-1